These T cell receptor beta chains were read from a single sample in a study of blood T cell repertoires in COVID-19. Here immunoSEQ multiplex PCR was the method, and the copy in TCRdb shows in-frame clones only, minus some. The repertoire holds about 300,000 clones, approximately 88% seen once, with roughly 6.5% in the top ten. The sample taken for sequencing was peripheral blood. The receptor source for this set is a man aged 18-30 years who had recovered from COVID-19. Both conserved end residues are part of each CDR3. A D gene is named only where the DNA matches it firmly. Rows give clone size only sometimes, using once, few, many, or a class for an expanded clone.

CDR3nt: TGTGCCTGGAGTCCGGGACTCGAATCCTACAATGAGCAGTTCTTC
CDR3aa: CAWSPGLESYNEQFF
d_gene: .
abundance: .
j_gene: TRBJ2-1
v_gene: TRBV30

CDR3nt: TGTGCCAGCAGCTTGGAACAGGGTAGGGGATCCTACGAGCAGTACTTC
CDR3aa: CASSLEQGRGSYEQYF
d_gene: .
abundance: few
j_gene: TRBJ2-7
v_gene: TRBV11-1

CDR3nt: TGTGCCACCAGTGATTTTCGGGGGGGCCGGGAGACCCAGTACTTC
CDR3aa: CATSDFRGGRETQYF
d_gene: TRBD2
abundance: .
j_gene: TRBJ2-5
v_gene: TRBV24-1

CDR3nt: TGTGCCAGCACCATTTACACCGGGGAGCTGTTTTTT
CDR3aa: CASTIYTGELFF
d_gene: .
abundance: .
j_gene: TRBJ2-2
v_gene: TRBV6-5

CDR3nt: TGTGCCAGCACCGGGTATACAGATACGCAGTATTTT
CDR3aa: CASTGYTDTQYF
d_gene: .
abundance: .
j_gene: TRBJ2-3
v_gene: TRBV27

CDR3nt: TGTGCCAGCAGCCCCAGGACTGTGGGTGTTAACAATGAGCAGTTCTTC
CDR3aa: CASSPRTVGVNNEQFF
d_gene: .
abundance: .
j_gene: TRBJ2-1
v_gene: TRBV7-9

CDR3nt: TGTGCCAGCACCACTTTGACTGGACTTAACTATGGCTACACCTTC
CDR3aa: CASTTLTGLNYGYTF
d_gene: .
abundance: once
j_gene: TRBJ1-2
v_gene: TRBV5-5

CDR3nt: TGTGCCAGCAGCTTTGCAGGGGGCGAAGAGACCCAGTACTTC
CDR3aa: CASSFAGGEETQYF
d_gene: TRBD1
abundance: .
j_gene: TRBJ2-5
v_gene: TRBV5-5

CDR3nt: TGTGCCAGCAGTTTATTCCAGGAGGAGGGAGGGGCATACTTTAATGAAAAACTGTTTTTT
CDR3aa: CASSLFQEEGGAYFNEKLFF
d_gene: .
abundance: .
j_gene: TRBJ1-4
v_gene: TRBV27

CDR3nt: TGTGCCAGCAGCGCCCAAACAGGGGTAGGTTTCAATGAGCAGTTCTTC
CDR3aa: CASSAQTGVGFNEQFF
d_gene: TRBD1
abundance: .
j_gene: TRBJ2-1
v_gene: TRBV9

CDR3nt: TGCGCCAGCAGCTTCGGACTAGCGGGAGTAGATGAGCAGTTCTTC
CDR3aa: CASSFGLAGVDEQFF
d_gene: TRBD2
abundance: .
j_gene: TRBJ2-1
v_gene: TRBV5-1

CDR3nt: TGTGCCAGCTCACCATATAGTACAGGGGGCCGCAATCAGCCCCAGCATTTT
CDR3aa: CASSPYSTGGRNQPQHF
d_gene: TRBD1
abundance: .
j_gene: TRBJ1-5
v_gene: TRBV18

CDR3nt: TGTGCCAGCAGCGAAAGTGGACAGAATCAGCCCCAGCATTTT
CDR3aa: CASSESGQNQPQHF
d_gene: .
abundance: .
j_gene: TRBJ1-5
v_gene: TRBV9

CDR3nt: TGTGCCAGCAGCCAACCACTAGCGGGAGGAATAGATACGCAGTATTTT
CDR3aa: CASSQPLAGGIDTQYF
d_gene: TRBD2
abundance: .
j_gene: TRBJ2-3
v_gene: TRBV7-3

CDR3nt: TGTGCCAGCAGTGAAGGACAGTCATATGGCTACACCTTC
CDR3aa: CASSEGQSYGYTF
d_gene: .
abundance: few
j_gene: TRBJ1-2
v_gene: TRBV25-1

CDR3nt: TGTGCCAGCATGGCACCAAATTCACCCCTCCACTTT
CDR3aa: CASMAPNSPLHF
d_gene: .
abundance: .
j_gene: TRBJ1-6
v_gene: TRBV12-3/TRBV12-4

CDR3nt: TGTGCCAGCAGCCTGACTAGTTTTGGCGAGCAGTACTTC
CDR3aa: CASSLTSFGEQYF
d_gene: .
abundance: .
j_gene: TRBJ2-7
v_gene: TRBV7-2

CDR3nt: TGTGCCAGTAGTATTGGGGCGGGGGCCTCCTACGAGCAGTACTTC
CDR3aa: CASSIGAGASYEQYF
d_gene: .
abundance: .
j_gene: TRBJ2-7
v_gene: TRBV19

CDR3nt: TGTGCCAGCAGCTCTTTCCGGGACACCAACTATGGCTACACCTTC
CDR3aa: CASSSFRDTNYGYTF
d_gene: .
abundance: .
j_gene: TRBJ1-2
v_gene: TRBV7-2

CDR3nt: TGCGCCAGCAGCTCGGACAACTTATCCGAGCAGTACTTC
CDR3aa: CASSSDNLSEQYF
d_gene: .
abundance: .
j_gene: TRBJ2-7
v_gene: TRBV5-1

CDR3nt: TGCGCCACACCCACCGGACAGGAGAATAACCTGAGGGCTTTCTTT
CDR3aa: CATPTGQENNLRAFF
d_gene: TRBD1
abundance: once
j_gene: TRBJ1-1
v_gene: TRBV10-1

CDR3nt: TGCGCCAGCAGCCAACCACCATTCCTTGGACAGACCTCCTATGGCTACACCTTC
CDR3aa: CASSQPPFLGQTSYGYTF
d_gene: .
abundance: .
j_gene: TRBJ1-2
v_gene: TRBV4-1